The 8 T cell receptor beta chains listed next were all sequenced from one sample in a study of cytomegalovirus exposure and HLA in healthy donors (dated by TCRdb to between 2016 and 2019). The library was produced with the immunoSEQ multiplex PCR assay. Imported from immuneACCESS, the table was reduced by TCRdb to in-frame sequences with V and J called. These copies leave out some clones; in studies compared against another copy, an unresolved V gene accounts for under half, and the cause of the remainder is not known. This sample lists fewer than 250,000 clones; around four fifths were detected once. 5.5% to 6.5% of the sample rests with the top ten. Specimen: PBMCs. These receptors were collected from a woman under 30 in good health and CMV-seronegative.

The chain is built from TRBV14 and TRBJ2-7; D uncertain. With 3 bases removed from V and 3 bases from J, the gap between germline ends came to 6 bases. There are 12 residues in the CDR3. Germline-derived CDR1 and CDR2 are SGHDN and FVKESK. The CDR3 protein is CASSHVVYEQYF. DNA for the CDR3: TGTGCCAGCAGCCATGTTGTCTACGAGCAGTACTTC.

V gene TRBV6-1 combines with J gene TRBJ1-2, with 7 nucleotides matching TRBD1. Germline V gene lookup returns CDR1 MNHNS and CDR2 SASEGT. V was clipped by 0 bases and J by 8 bases; unmatched bases: 3. The CDR3 contains 13 residues. CDR3 in DNA: TGTGCCAGCAGTGAAGCAGGGACAGAAGGCTACACCTTC. Translating it yields CASSEAGTEGYTF.

CDR3 coding DNA: TGTGCCAGCAGCCTCGGGGAAGGTAGCTTTGAGCAGTTCTTC. Amino acids: CASSLGEGSFEQFF. The chain links TRBV6-5 to TRBJ2-1, with a weak D call TRBD2 (5 bases). Trimming removed 6 bases at V and 9 bases at J, with 18 bases between. The germline V gene has CDR1 MNHEY and CDR2 SVGAGI. The length of the CDR3 is 14 residues.

The chain joins TRBV6-6 to TRBJ2-7; D may be TRBD2 (7 bases). CDR1 and CDR2 (germline): MNHNY, SVGAGI (reference sequence). V dropped 5 bases and J dropped 0 bases, with 14 bases sitting between them. CDR3 length equals 15 residues. The CDR3 nucleotides are TGTGCCAGCAGTCGCTATGCGGGGGCCTCCTACGAGCAGTACTTC. It specifies CASSRYAGASYEQYF.

This clone has just a few counts. J is TRBJ1-2 and V is TRBV7-2; D is unresolved. Germline CDR1 and CDR2: SGHTA and FQGNSA. The CDR3 is made up of 12 amino acids. Trimming took off 5 bases at V and 4 bases at J, with 8 bases between the two ends. CDR3 residues: CASSPGFYGYTF. The CDR3 DNA reads as TGTGCCAGCAGCCCGGGCTTCTATGGCTACACCTTC.

The chain couples TRBV6-5 to TRBJ2-7, with TRBD1 identical over 7 bases. This CDR3 contains 12 residues. V lost 5 bases and J lost 6; bases outside the gene matches: 4. In germline, CDR1 is MNHEY, CDR2 SVGAGI. The CDR3 loop reads CASSRGQSEQYF. The DNA for the CDR3 is TGTGCCAGCAGTAGGGGACAGAGCGAGCAGTACTTC.

This chain connects TRBV6-1 to TRBJ1-6; the D gene is possibly TRBD1 (5 bases). The V and J ends lost 1 base and 7 bases respectively, with 11 bases between them. The germline CDR1 and CDR2 sequences are MNHNS and SASEGT. The CDR3 is made up of 15 amino acids. CDR3 bases: TGTGCCAGCAGTGAAGTAGGGACGCCAAATTCACCCCTCCACTTT. Translation: CASSEVGTPNSPLHF.

This clone has just one count. The chain links TRBV5-1 to TRBJ1-2; TRBD1 agrees at 8 bases. Germline CDR1 and CDR2: SGHRS and YFSETQ. The CDR3 is 15 residues long. Trimming took 5 bases from V and 6 from J; bases not matched to a gene: 12. The CDR3 coding sequence is TGCGCCAGCAGACAGGCAGGGGGCCGGGAGAATGGCTACACCTTC. The encoded protein is CASRQAGGRENGYTF.